The 24 T cell receptor beta chains reported below all come from one sample, sequenced in a study of T cell changes during pregnancy in multiple sclerosis. The data were produced by immunoSEQ multiplex PCR, yet TCRdb's version contains in-frame clones alone and is incomplete. The table records approximately 52,000 clones, 88% of them present only once. This specimen was CD4+ T cells from peripheral blood mononuclear cells, taken in the second trimester of pregnancy. Source of these receptors: a female donor with multiple sclerosis, enrolled in a pregnancy study.

The rearrangement joins TRBV28 to TRBJ2-5; TRBD2 agrees at 14 bases. This CDR3 contains 16 residues. Germline CDR1 reads MDHEN; CDR2 reads SYDVKM. V lost 4 bases and J lost 3; bases outside the gene matches: 4. In DNA form, the CDR3 reads TGTGCCAGCAGTTCAGTGGGACTAGCGGGAGAAGAGACCCAGTACTTC. Translation gives CASSSVGLAGEETQYF.

The gene calls are TRBV27 and TRBJ1-1; no firm D call. Looked up from germline, CDR1 is MNHEY and CDR2 is SMNVEV (reference sequence). Trimming removed 1 base from V and 0 bases from J, with 9 bases in between. This CDR3 contains 15 residues. The CDR3 reads CASSLYRGLNTEAFF. CDR3 nucleotides: TGTGCCAGCAGTTTATATCGGGGATTGAACACTGAAGCTTTCTTT.

The rearrangement joins TRBV5-4 to TRBJ2-1, with 12 bases fitting TRBD2. The CDR3 length is 17 residues. V dropped 2 bases and J dropped 10; count of bases not matched to a gene: 13. The germline V gene has CDR1 SGHNT and CDR2 YYREEE (reference sequence). CDR3 amino acids: CASSLSSFLAGGREQFF. The CDR3 DNA reads as TGTGCCAGCAGCTTAAGTTCTTTTCTAGCGGGAGGGCGGGAGCAGTTCTTC.

The chain joins TRBV10-1 to TRBJ2-1; 7 nucleotides align to TRBD2. Germline CDR1 WNHNN, CDR2 SYGVQD (reference sequence). The CDR3 extends over 12 amino acids. Germline trimming cut 5 bases from V and 9 bases from J; bases unmatched to any gene: 4. The DNA of the CDR3 is TGCGCCAGCAGTCGGTCTAGCGGTGAGCAGTTCTTC. It encodes CASSRSSGEQFF.

V is TRBV6-1 and J is TRBJ2-7, with TRBD2 matching 8 bases. The CDR3 consists of 13 residues. V lost 5 bases and J lost 2; bases outside the gene matches: 2. Germline V gene sequence: CDR1 MNHNS, CDR2 SASEGT. CDR3 sequence reads: CASSTSGAYEQYF. CDR3 nucleotide sequence: TGTGCCAGCAGTACTAGCGGAGCCTACGAGCAGTACTTC.

This chain joins TRBV19 and TRBJ2-1; TRBD2 matches 14 bases. The CDR3 has 20 residues. Trimming took 3 bases from V and 0 from J; bases not matched to a gene: 10. CDR1 LNHDA and CDR2 SQIVND come from the germline V gene (reference sequence). The CDR3 loop reads CASSIRGLAGGMSSYNEQFF. CDR3 DNA: TGTGCCAGTAGTATCCGCGGACTAGCGGGAGGAATGAGCTCCTACAATGAGCAGTTCTTC.

V is TRBV2 and J is TRBJ2-5; 9 bases align to TRBD2. Per the germline V gene, CDR1 is SNHLY and CDR2 is FYNNEI. The CDR3 is 15 amino acids. V lost 6 bases and J lost 6; bases outside the gene matches: 11. This CDR3 is CASRTGTSLFKTQYF. Here the CDR3 DNA reads TGTGCCAGCAGAACCGGGACTAGCCTGTTTAAGACCCAGTACTTC.

The chain combines TRBV7-8 with TRBJ1-1; the D gene is possibly TRBD1 (6 bases). CDR1 and CDR2 from the germline V gene are SGHVS and FQNEAQ. This CDR3 is 14 amino acids long. V was trimmed by 6 bases and J by 6 bases, leaving 17 bases between them. CDR3 bases: TGTGCCAGCAGGTTACAGGGTATGAAGGCTGAAGCTTTCTTT. It codes for CASRLQGMKAEAFF.

The chain is built from TRBV10-2 and TRBJ2-1; D perhaps matches TRBD2 (6 bases). The CDR3 spans 15 residues. Per the germline V gene, CDR1 is WSHSY and CDR2 is SAAADI. V gave up 3 bases and J gave up 0 bases, with 9 bases separating them. The CDR3 DNA is TGCGCCAGCAGTGAATTCGGGAGCTCCTACAATGAGCAGTTCTTC. This translates into CASSEFGSSYNEQFF.

The CDR3 nucleotides read TGCAGCGTTGAACTAGCGGGGTTAGATACGCAGTATTTT. It specifies CSVELAGLDTQYF. The chain is built from TRBV29-1 and TRBJ2-3; 9 positions match TRBD2. There are 13 residues in the CDR3. Losses at the gene ends were 2 bases for V and 5 bases for J; bases not matched to a gene: 2. Germline values: CDR1 SQVTM, CDR2 ANQGSEA.

The J gene is TRBJ2-7, the V gene TRBV19, with 9 bases identical to TRBD1. With V trimmed by 1 base and J by 3 bases, 1 base remained unmatched. Germline values: CDR1 LNHDA, CDR2 SQIVND (reference sequence). This CDR3 contains 14 residues. CDR3 region: CASSIGTGVYEQYF. CDR3 DNA sequence: TGTGCCAGTAGTATAGGGACAGGGGTCTACGAGCAGTACTTC.

This sequence joins TRBV5-6 and TRBJ2-7; 8 bases fit TRBD2. CDR1 is SGHDT and CDR2 is YYEEEE in the germline V gene. Trimming cost V 0 bases and J 3 bases; bases outside gene matches: 5. This CDR3 is 15 amino acids long. The CDR3 DNA sequence: TGTGCCAGCAGCTTGGCAAGCGGGGGAAACTACGAGCAGTACTTC. Amino acid sequence: CASSLASGGNYEQYF.

The gene calls are TRBV5-6 and TRBJ1-1; possibly TRBD1 for D (5 bases). CDR1 and CDR2 (germline): SGHDT, YYEEEE. This CDR3 spans 14 amino acids. V dropped 7 bases and J dropped 5 bases, with 18 bases sitting between them. The CDR3 loop is CASVQVGGWTEAFF. The CDR3 nucleotides are TGTGCCAGCGTTCAAGTGGGGGGATGGACTGAAGCTTTCTTT.

The chain joins TRBV5-4 to TRBJ1-1, with D possibly matching TRBD1 (6 bases). CDR3 length equals 15 residues. Trimming took 1 base from V and 5 from J, leaving 15 bases between them. Germline-derived CDR1 and CDR2 are SGHNT and YYREEE (reference sequence). Here the CDR3 reads CASSLSSGVRTEAFF. The CDR3 DNA follows: TGTGCCAGCAGCTTGAGTTCAGGGGTCAGGACTGAAGCTTTCTTT.

The J gene is TRBJ2-1, the V gene TRBV10-3; possibly TRBD2 for D (6 bases). CDR1 is ENHRY and CDR2 is SYGVKD in the germline V gene. V dropped 9 bases and J dropped 7 bases, with 13 bases sitting between them. The CDR3 covers 12 residues. CDR3 coding DNA: TGTGCCATGGGGACGGCGGGGAATGAGCAGTTCTTC. Its translation: CAMGTAGNEQFF.

V gene TRBV5-4 combines with J gene TRBJ2-3, with D hard to call. CDR3 length: 13 residues. V was pared by 2 bases and J by 0 bases, with 4 bases between. Germline V gene sequence: CDR1 SGHNT, CDR2 YYREEE (reference sequence). CDR3 sequence (DNA): TGTGCCAGCAGCTTCGGGAGCACAGATACGCAGTATTTT. It translates to CASSFGSTDTQYF.

The chain has TRBV30 and TRBJ2-4; 12 nucleotides align to TRBD2. This CDR3 is built from 13 residues. The J segment lost 8 bases and the V segment lost 1 base, leaving 0 bases of the junction unmatched. The germline CDR1 and CDR2 sequences are GTSNPN and SVGIG (reference sequence). The CDR3 nucleotides are TGTGCCTGGAGTGGGACTAGCGGGGACATTCAGTACTTC. Amino acid sequence: CAWSGTSGDIQYF.

This clone has just one count. The V call is TRBV4-3, the J call TRBJ2-5; the D gene is possibly TRBD2 (6 bases). This CDR3 spans 13 amino acids. V dropped 0 bases and J dropped 5 bases, with 7 bases sitting between them. Germline lookup yields CDR1 LGHNA and CDR2 YSLEER. This CDR3 is CASSQDRGETQYF. The CDR3 DNA follows: TGCGCCAGCAGCCAAGATCGGGGGGAGACCCAGTACTTC.

V gene TRBV30 combines with J gene TRBJ1-3, with 8 bases lining up with TRBD1. The ends lost 5 bases at V and 0 bases at J; junction bases unmatched: 6. Germline V gene lookup returns CDR1 GTSNPN and CDR2 SVGIG (reference sequence). This CDR3 spans 15 amino acids. The CDR3 spells CAWYNRGTSGNTIYF. The CDR3 nucleotides are TGTGCCTGGTATAACAGGGGGACCTCTGGAAACACCATATATTTT.

The chain is built from TRBV28 and TRBJ1-2; tentative D call: TRBD1 (5 bases). CDR1 and CDR2 (germline): MDHEN, SYDVKM. The CDR3 loop spans 14 amino acids. V was clipped by 2 bases and J by 13 bases, with 20 bases between them. In DNA, the CDR3 is TGTGCCAGCAGTTTAATTGGGACTAGTCAGAGTACCACCTTC. Amino acids: CASSLIGTSQSTTF.

The rearrangement joins TRBV7-9 to TRBJ2-3; a weak D match, TRBD1 (5 bases). The CDR3 is 16 residues long. Germline CDR1 is SEHNR and CDR2 is FQNEAQ (reference sequence). V lost 3 bases, J lost 0 bases, and 13 bases lay in between. For the CDR3, the DNA is TGTGCCAGCAGCTTCCGCCAGGGCACTAGCACAGATACGCAGTATTTT. It yields the protein CASSFRQGTSTDTQYF.

The chain links TRBV7-2 to TRBJ2-1; 9 bases map to TRBD2. The CDR3 is 15 residues long. V lost 5 bases and J lost 7; bases outside the gene matches: 9. Germline assignment: CDR1 SGHTA and CDR2 FQGNSA. The CDR3 sequence: CASSPTGTSWNEQFF. In nucleotides, the CDR3 is TGTGCCAGCAGCCCGACCGGGACTAGCTGGAATGAGCAGTTCTTC.

J is TRBJ1-5 and V is TRBV6-4; no firm D call. The germline CDR1 and CDR2 sequences are MRHNA and SNTAGT. The ends were cut back, 8 bases at V and 4 bases at J, with 18 bases in the middle. CDR3 length: 15 residues. DNA of the CDR3: TGTGCCAGCTCTGAACGGTACAGCCGGAATCAGCCCCAGCATTTT. Translated, it gives CASSERYSRNQPQHF.

The V and J genes are TRBV2 and TRBJ1-1, with D uncertain. The length of the CDR3 is 13 residues. V was shortened by 6 bases and J by 1 base, with 9 bases between the two germline ends. In germline, CDR1 is SNHLY, CDR2 FYNNEI. The CDR3 region is CASRKSGNTEAFF. In nucleotides, the CDR3 is TGTGCCAGCAGAAAGAGTGGGAACACTGAAGCTTTCTTT.